Listed here are 20 T cell receptor beta chains from one sample, sequenced in a study of T cell responses to AZD1222 COVID-19 vaccine. Assay: immunoSEQ multiplex PCR; the TCRdb copy retains only in-frame clones and omits some. Of about 120,000 clones detected, 87% appear once; the ten largest clones hold about 2.5%. The sequencing here drew on peripheral blood, taken 28 days after the second AZD1222 dose. The receptors derive from an adult who received the AZD1222 COVID-19 vaccine.

V usage is TRBV4-2 and J usage is TRBJ1-6, with 9 bases matching TRBD1. The CDR3 is 14 residues long. Germline CDR1 reads LGHNA; CDR2 reads YNFKEQ. J gave up 14 bases and V 3 bases, and 8 bases lay outside the gene matches. The chain's CDR3 is CASSQTGGERTLHF. In DNA, the CDR3 is TGTGCCAGCAGCCAGACAGGGGGGGAGAGGACCCTCCACTTT.

The gene calls are TRBV4-2 and TRBJ1-3, with D possibly matching TRBD1 (5 bases). CDR3 size: 16 residues. The germline CDR1 and CDR2 sequences are LGHNA and YNFKEQ. Deletions cut 3 bases from V and 0 bases from J, with 12 bases between. The CDR3 loop is CASSHVRGTSGNTIYF. The CDR3 DNA follows: TGTGCCAGCAGCCACGTGAGGGGTACCTCTGGAAACACCATATATTTT.

The V call is TRBV5-4, the J call TRBJ1-1; D gene ambiguous. The CDR3 is made up of 14 amino acids. The V gene's germline CDR1 is SGHNT and CDR2 YYREEE (reference sequence). V lost 1 base, J lost 5 bases, and 12 bases lay in between. The chain's CDR3 is CASSLFNPGTEAFF. The CDR3 coding sequence is TGTGCCAGCAGCTTGTTTAATCCGGGGACTGAAGCTTTCTTT.

This clone has only a few counts. The gene calls are TRBV25-1 and TRBJ2-2; 8 bases align to TRBD2. CDR1 is MGHDK, CDR2 SYGVNS, per germline. The CDR3 extends over 17 amino acids. V lost 3 bases and J lost 4; bases outside the gene matches: 10. In DNA form, the CDR3 reads TGTGCCAGCAGTGACTGGGCCGGGACTAGTGGCACCGGGGAGCTGTTTTTT. Translation gives CASSDWAGTSGTGELFF.

The chain is built from TRBV11-2 and TRBJ1-5; D gene uncertain. The CDR3 loop spans 15 amino acids. V shed 5 bases and J shed 0 bases, with 11 bases lying between them. Germline loops: CDR1 SGHAT, CDR2 FQNNGV. CDR3 region: CASSHDGHSNQPQHF. CDR3 nucleotide sequence: TGTGCCAGCAGCCACGACGGCCATAGCAATCAGCCCCAGCATTTT.

This sequence joins TRBV9 and TRBJ2-7, with 11 bases that match TRBD1. V gave up 2 bases and J gave up 5 bases; unmatched junction bases: 9. CDR3 length equals 16 residues. Germline assignment: CDR1 SGDLS and CDR2 YYNGEE. CDR3 sequence reads: CASSVYLDRGRDEQYF. The CDR3 DNA reads TGTGCCAGCAGCGTTTACCTGGACAGGGGGCGCGACGAGCAGTACTTC.

This CDR3 reads CASSPRQGFRETQYF. Written as DNA, the CDR3 is TGTGCCAGCAGCCCCAGACAGGGATTCCGGGAGACCCAGTACTTC. The genes are TRBV5-4 and TRBJ2-5; 7 bases match TRBD1. Germline lookup yields CDR1 SGHNT and CDR2 YYREEE (reference sequence). This CDR3 comprises 15 residues. The trim removed 4 bases at V and 5 bases at J, leaving 11 bases unmatched.

CDR3 DNA: TGTGCCAGTAGTCAACGACAGAATTCTGAAAAACTGTTTTTT. Translating it yields CASSQRQNSEKLFF. The V gene is TRBV19, the J gene TRBJ1-4, with D tentatively TRBD1 (5 bases). Trimming took 5 bases from V and 7 from J, leaving 14 bases between them. This CDR3 has 14 amino acids. The germline CDR1 and CDR2 sequences are LNHDA and SQIVND (reference sequence).

The chain carries TRBV18 and TRBJ1-2; 10 nucleotides align to TRBD1. Germline values: CDR1 KGHSH, CDR2 LQKENI. The V gene end was trimmed by 3 bases and the J gene end by 7 bases; junction bases not matched to a gene: 5. CDR3 size: 14 residues. The CDR3 sequence: CASSPGQGVVGYTF. As DNA, the CDR3 is TGTGCCAGCTCACCTGGACAGGGGGTAGTTGGCTACACCTTC.

In its sample, this clone was seen once. In nucleotides, the CDR3 is TGTGCCAGTAAGCTAGGGGGCAACTCCTATAATTCACCCCTCCACTTT. Its translation: CASKLGGNSYNSPLHF. The J gene is TRBJ1-6, the V gene TRBV19, with TRBD1 identical over 7 bases. Germline V gene sequence: CDR1 LNHDA, CDR2 SQIVND (reference sequence). The trim removed 7 bases at V and 0 bases at J, leaving 6 bases unmatched. The CDR3 runs to 16 residues.

The chain employs TRBV6-5 and TRBJ2-3, with 8 bases fitting TRBD1. This CDR3 is 15 amino acids long. Losses at the gene ends were 5 bases for V and 0 bases for J; bases not matched to a gene: 4. CDR1 and CDR2 (germline): MNHEY, SVGAGI. CDR3 in DNA: TGTGCCAGCAGTACCAGACAGGGGAGCACAGATACGCAGTATTTT. Protein: CASSTRQGSTDTQYF.

The CDR3 DNA sequence: TGTGCCAGCTCACAATCGGGACAGGGACGAGATCAGCCCCAGCATTTT. Translating it yields CASSQSGQGRDQPQHF. The V and J genes are TRBV18 and TRBJ1-5; 9 bases fit TRBD1. The V gene end was trimmed by 4 bases and the J gene end by 5 bases; junction bases not matched to a gene: 9. CDR1 KGHSH and CDR2 LQKENI come from the germline V gene. The length of the CDR3 is 16 residues.

The chain is built from TRBV7-3 and TRBJ1-2; TRBD1 agrees at 8 bases. CDR3 length equals 15 residues. Per the germline V gene, CDR1 is SGHTA and CDR2 is FQGTGA. The junction had 8 bases not matched to a gene; V was cut back by 5 bases and J by 3 bases. The CDR3 protein is CASSLTGQGYYGYTF. The CDR3 DNA reads TGTGCCAGCAGCCTTACAGGACAGGGCTACTATGGCTACACCTTC.

The chain carries TRBV9 and TRBJ2-1; D possibly matches TRBD1 or TRBD2 (5 bases each). CDR3 length: 16 residues. Germline CDR1 SGDLS, CDR2 YYNGEE. Trimming cost V 0 bases and J 0 bases, with 10 bases left between them. As DNA, the CDR3 is TGTGCCAGCAGCGTAGTAGCAGGGAGCTCCTACAATGAGCAGTTCTTC. Translated: CASSVVAGSSYNEQFF.

The count of this clone is one. The chain employs TRBV9 and TRBJ2-5; the match to TRBD2 covers 7 bases. CDR3 size: 15 residues. Germline V gene sequence: CDR1 SGDLS, CDR2 YYNGEE. The junction had 11 bases not matched to a gene; V was cut back by 4 bases and J by 5 bases. The CDR3 region is CASSPRGRGVETQYF. In DNA, the CDR3 is TGTGCCAGCAGCCCCCGGGGCCGGGGGGTGGAGACCCAGTACTTC.

J is TRBJ1-3 and V is TRBV6-5; D unresolved. The CDR3 spans 16 residues. V was cut by 0 bases and J by 0 bases, with 9 bases left in between. The germline V gene has CDR1 MNHEY and CDR2 SVGAGI. The DNA for the CDR3 is TGTGCCAGCAGTTACTCGACGGTGAACTCTGGAAACACCATATATTTT. Protein sequence: CASSYSTVNSGNTIYF.

The chain joins TRBV29-1 to TRBJ1-3; 7 nucleotides agree with TRBD1. This CDR3 contains 14 residues. The germline CDR1 and CDR2 sequences are SQVTM and ANQGSEA. The trim removed 7 bases at V and 0 bases at J, leaving 6 bases unmatched. The CDR3 reads CSARQGSSGNTIYF. CDR3 nucleotides: TGCAGCGCTAGACAGGGAAGCTCTGGAAACACCATATATTTT.

The J gene is TRBJ2-2, the V gene TRBV5-1; D is ambiguous. Germline CDR1 SGHRS, CDR2 YFSETQ. This CDR3 has 12 amino acids. V shed 4 bases and J shed 2 bases, with 3 bases lying between them. In DNA, the CDR3 is TGCGCCAGCAGCCCCAACACCGGGGAGCTGTTTTTT. This gives the protein CASSPNTGELFF.

This clone has just one count. V usage is TRBV30 and J usage is TRBJ2-5, with D perhaps TRBD1 (6 bases). This CDR3 is built from 13 residues. Germline CDR1 is GTSNPN and CDR2 is SVGIG (reference sequence). Deletions cut 2 bases from V and 0 bases from J, with 7 bases between. Written as DNA, the CDR3 is TGTGCCTGGAGTCAGGGGAACCAAGAGACCCAGTACTTC. It translates to CAWSQGNQETQYF.

The CDR3 protein is CASSLVGAANTEAFF. The DNA of the CDR3 is TGTGCCAGCAGCTTGGTTGGGGCTGCGAACACTGAAGCTTTCTTT. The chain uses TRBV7-8 and TRBJ1-1, with D possibly being TRBD1 (5 bases). The V gene's germline CDR1 is SGHVS and CDR2 FQNEAQ. This CDR3 has 15 amino acids. Trimming took 3 bases from V and 1 from J, leaving 12 bases between them.